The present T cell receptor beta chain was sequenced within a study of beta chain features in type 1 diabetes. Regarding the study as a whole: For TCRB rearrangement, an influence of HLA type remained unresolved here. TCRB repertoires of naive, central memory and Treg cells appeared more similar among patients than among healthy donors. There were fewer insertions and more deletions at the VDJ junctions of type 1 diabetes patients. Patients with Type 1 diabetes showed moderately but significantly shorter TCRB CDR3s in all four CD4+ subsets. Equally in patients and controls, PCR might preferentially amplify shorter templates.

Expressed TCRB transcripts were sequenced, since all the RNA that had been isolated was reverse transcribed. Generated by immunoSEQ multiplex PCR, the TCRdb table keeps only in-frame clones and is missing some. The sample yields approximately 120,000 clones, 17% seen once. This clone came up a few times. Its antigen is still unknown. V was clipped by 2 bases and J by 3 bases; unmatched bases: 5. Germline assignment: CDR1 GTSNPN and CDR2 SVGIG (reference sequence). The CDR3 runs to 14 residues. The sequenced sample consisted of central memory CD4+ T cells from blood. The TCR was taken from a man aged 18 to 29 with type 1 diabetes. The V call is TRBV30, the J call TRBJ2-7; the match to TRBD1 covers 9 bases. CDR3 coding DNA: TGTGCCTGGAGTCCGGGACAGGGCTTCTACGAGCAGTACTTC. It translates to CAWSPGQGFYEQYF.